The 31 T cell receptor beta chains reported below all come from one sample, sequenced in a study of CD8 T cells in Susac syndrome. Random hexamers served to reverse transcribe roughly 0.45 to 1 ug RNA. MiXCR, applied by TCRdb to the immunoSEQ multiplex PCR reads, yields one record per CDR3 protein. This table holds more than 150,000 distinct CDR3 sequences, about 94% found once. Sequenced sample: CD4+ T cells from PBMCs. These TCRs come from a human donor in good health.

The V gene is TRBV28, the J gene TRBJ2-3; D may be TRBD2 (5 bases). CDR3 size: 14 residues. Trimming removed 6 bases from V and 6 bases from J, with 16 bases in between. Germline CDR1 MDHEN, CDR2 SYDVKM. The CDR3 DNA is TGTGCCAGCAGGCGAGGAGGAATGGGGGATACGCAGTATTTT. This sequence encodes CASRRGGMGDTQYF.

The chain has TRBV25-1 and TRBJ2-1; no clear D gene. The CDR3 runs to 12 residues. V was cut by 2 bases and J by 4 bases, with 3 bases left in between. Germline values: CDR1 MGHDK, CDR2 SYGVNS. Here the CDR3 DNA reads TGTGCCAGCAGTGAACGGTACAATGAGCAGTTCTTC. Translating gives CASSERYNEQFF. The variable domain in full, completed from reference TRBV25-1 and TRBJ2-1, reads EADIYQTPRYLVIGTGKKITLECSQTMGHDKMYWYQQDPGMELHLIHYSYGVNSTEKGDLSSESTVSRIRTEHFPLTLESARPSHTSQYLCASSERYNEQFFGPGTRLTVL.

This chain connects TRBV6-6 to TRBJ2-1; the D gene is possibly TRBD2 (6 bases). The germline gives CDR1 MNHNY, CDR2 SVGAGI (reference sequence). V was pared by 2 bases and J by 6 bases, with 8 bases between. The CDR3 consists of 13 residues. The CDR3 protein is CASSYLAFNEQFF. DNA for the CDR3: TGTGCCAGCAGTTACCTAGCGTTCAATGAGCAGTTCTTC.

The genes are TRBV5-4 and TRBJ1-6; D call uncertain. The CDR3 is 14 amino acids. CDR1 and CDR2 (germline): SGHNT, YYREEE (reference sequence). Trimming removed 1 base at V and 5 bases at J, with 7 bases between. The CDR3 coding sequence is TGTGCCAGCAGCTTGAATCGGAATAATTCACCCCTCCACTTT. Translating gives CASSLNRNNSPLHF. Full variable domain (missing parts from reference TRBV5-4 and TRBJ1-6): ETGVTQSPTHLIKTRGQQVTLRCSSQSGHNTVSWYQQALGQGPQFIFQYYREEENGRGNFPPRFSGLQFPNYSSELNVNALELDDSALYLCASSLNRNNSPLHFGNGTRLTVT.

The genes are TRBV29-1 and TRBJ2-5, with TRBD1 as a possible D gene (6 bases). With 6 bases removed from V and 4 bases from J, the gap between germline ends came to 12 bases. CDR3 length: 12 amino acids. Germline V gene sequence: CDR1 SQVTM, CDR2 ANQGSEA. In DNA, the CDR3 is TGCAGCGTGGCACAGGGTCTAGAGACCCAGTACTTC. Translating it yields CSVAQGLETQYF. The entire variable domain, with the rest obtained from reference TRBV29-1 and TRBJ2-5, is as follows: SAVISQKPSRDICQRGTSLTIQCQVDSQVTMMFWYRQQPGQSLTLIATANQGSEATYESGFVIDKFPISRPNLTFSTLTVSNMSPEDSSIYLCSVAQGLETQYFGPGTRLLVL.

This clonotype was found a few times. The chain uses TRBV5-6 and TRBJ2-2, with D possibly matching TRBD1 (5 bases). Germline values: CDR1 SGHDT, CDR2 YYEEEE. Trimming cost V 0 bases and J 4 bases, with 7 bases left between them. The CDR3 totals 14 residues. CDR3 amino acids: CASSLGQFTGELFF. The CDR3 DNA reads TGTGCCAGCAGCTTGGGACAGTTCACCGGGGAGCTGTTTTTT.

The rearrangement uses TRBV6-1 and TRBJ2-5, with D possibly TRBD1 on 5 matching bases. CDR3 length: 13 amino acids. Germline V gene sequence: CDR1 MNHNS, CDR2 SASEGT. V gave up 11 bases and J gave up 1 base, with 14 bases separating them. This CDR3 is CAATIRAQETQYF. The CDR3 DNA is TGTGCCGCGACGATCAGGGCCCAAGAGACCCAGTACTTC.

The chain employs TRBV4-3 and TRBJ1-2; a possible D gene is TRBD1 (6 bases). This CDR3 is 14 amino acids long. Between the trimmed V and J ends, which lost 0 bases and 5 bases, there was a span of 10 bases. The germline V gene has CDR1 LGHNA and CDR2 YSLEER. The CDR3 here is CASSQEDRGYGYTF. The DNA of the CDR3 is TGCGCCAGCAGCCAAGAGGATAGGGGGTATGGCTACACCTTC.

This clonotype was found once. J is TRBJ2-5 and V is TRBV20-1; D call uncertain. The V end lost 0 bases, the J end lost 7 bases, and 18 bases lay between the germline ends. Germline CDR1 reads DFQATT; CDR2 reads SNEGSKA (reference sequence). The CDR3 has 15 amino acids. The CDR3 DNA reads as TGCAGTGCTAGAGATCAACCCGGCAGTGAGAGGACCCAGTACTTC. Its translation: CSARDQPGSERTQYF.

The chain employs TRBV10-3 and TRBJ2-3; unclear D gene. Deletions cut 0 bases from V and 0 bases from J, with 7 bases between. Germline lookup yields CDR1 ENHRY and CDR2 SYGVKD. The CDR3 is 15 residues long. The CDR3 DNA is TGTGCCATCAGTGAGTCTGGTGGGAGCACAGATACGCAGTATTTT. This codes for CAISESGGSTDTQYF.

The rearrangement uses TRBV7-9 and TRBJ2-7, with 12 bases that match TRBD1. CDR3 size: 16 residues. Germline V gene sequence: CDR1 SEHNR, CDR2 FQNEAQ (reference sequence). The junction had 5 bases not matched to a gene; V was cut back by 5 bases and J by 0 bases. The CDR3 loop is CASSRRGQGASYEQYF. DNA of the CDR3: TGTGCCAGCAGCCGCCGGGGACAGGGGGCCTCCTACGAGCAGTACTTC.

The CDR3 DNA sequence: TGCGCCAGCAAGGGACGGATAAACACTGAAGCTTTCTTT. Its protein product is CASKGRINTEAFF. The V call is TRBV10-1, the J call TRBJ1-1; the D gene is possibly TRBD1 (5 bases). Trimming stripped 7 bases from V and 2 bases from J, with 11 bases between. The germline V gene has CDR1 WNHNN and CDR2 SYGVQD (reference sequence). CDR3 length equals 13 residues.

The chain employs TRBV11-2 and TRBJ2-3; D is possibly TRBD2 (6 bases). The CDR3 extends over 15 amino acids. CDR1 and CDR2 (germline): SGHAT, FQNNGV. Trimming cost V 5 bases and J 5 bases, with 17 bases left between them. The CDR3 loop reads CASSLKGLRGDTQYF. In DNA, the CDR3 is TGTGCCAGCAGCCTGAAGGGACTCCGCGGAGATACGCAGTATTTT.

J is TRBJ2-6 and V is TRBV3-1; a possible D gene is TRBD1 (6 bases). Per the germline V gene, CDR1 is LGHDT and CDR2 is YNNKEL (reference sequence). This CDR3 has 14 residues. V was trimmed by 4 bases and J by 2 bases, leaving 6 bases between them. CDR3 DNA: TGTGCCAGCAGCCCAGGGGCTGGGGCCAACGTCCTGACTTTC. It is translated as CASSPGAGANVLTF. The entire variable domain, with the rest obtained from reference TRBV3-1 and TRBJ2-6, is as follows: DTAVSQTPKYLVTQMGNDKSIKCEQNLGHDTMYWYKQDSKKFLKIMFSYNNKELIINETVPNRFSPKSPDKAHLNLHINSLELGDSAVYFCASSPGAGANVLTFGAGSRLTVL.

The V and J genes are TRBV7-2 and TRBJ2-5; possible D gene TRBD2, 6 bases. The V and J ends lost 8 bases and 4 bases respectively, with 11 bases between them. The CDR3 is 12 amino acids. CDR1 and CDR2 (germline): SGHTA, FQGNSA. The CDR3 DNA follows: TGTGCCAGCTCAGGAGGGTCAGAGACCCAGTACTTC. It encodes CASSGGSETQYF. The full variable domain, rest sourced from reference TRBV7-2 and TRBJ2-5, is GAGVSQSPSNKVTEKGKDVELRCDPISGHTALYWYRQSLGQGLEFLIYFQGNSAPDKSGLPSDRFSAERTGGSVSTLTIQRTQQEDSAVYLCASSGGSETQYFGPGTRLLVL.

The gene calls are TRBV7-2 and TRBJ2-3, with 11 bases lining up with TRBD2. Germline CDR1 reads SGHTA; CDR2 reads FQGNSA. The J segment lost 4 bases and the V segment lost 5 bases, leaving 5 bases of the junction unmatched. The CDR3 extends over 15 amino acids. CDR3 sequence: CASSLSGGASDTQYF. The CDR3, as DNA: TGTGCCAGCAGCCTTAGCGGGGGGGCCTCAGATACGCAGTATTTT.

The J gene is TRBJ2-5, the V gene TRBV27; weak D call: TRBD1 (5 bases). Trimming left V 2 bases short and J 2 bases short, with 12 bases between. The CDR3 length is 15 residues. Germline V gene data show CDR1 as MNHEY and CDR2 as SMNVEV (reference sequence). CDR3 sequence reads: CASSLQGTKQETQYF. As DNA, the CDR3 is TGTGCCAGCAGTTTACAGGGAACTAAACAAGAGACCCAGTACTTC.

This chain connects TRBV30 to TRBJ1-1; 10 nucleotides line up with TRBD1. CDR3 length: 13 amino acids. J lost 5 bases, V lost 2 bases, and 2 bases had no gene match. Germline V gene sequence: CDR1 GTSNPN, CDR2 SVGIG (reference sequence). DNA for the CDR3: TGTGCCTGGAGTAGGACAGGGGGAACTGAAGCTTTCTTT. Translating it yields CAWSRTGGTEAFF.

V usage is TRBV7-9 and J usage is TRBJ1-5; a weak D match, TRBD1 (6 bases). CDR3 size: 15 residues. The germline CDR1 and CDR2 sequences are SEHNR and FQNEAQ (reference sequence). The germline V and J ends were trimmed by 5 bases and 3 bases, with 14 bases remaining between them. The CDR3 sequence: CASSRDTGYNQPQHF. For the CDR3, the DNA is TGTGCCAGCAGCCGGGACACCGGTTACAATCAGCCCCAGCATTTT.

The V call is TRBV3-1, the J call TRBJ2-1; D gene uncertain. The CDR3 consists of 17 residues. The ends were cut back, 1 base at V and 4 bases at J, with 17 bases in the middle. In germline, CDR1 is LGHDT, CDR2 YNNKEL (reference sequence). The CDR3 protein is CASSQGVVVQSYNEQFF. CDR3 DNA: TGTGCCAGCAGCCAAGGTGTAGTGGTACAATCATACAATGAGCAGTTCTTC.

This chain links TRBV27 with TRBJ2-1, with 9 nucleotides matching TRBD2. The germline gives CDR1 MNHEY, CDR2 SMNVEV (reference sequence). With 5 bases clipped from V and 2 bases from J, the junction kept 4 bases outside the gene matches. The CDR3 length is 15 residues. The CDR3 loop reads CASSGGGGPYNEQFF. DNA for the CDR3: TGTGCCAGCAGTGGCGGGGGGGGCCCCTACAATGAGCAGTTCTTC.

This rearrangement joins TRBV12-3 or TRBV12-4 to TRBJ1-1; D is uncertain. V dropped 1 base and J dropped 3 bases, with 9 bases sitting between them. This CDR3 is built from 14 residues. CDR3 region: CASSLVRGYTEAFF. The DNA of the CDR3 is TGTGCCAGCAGTTTAGTTCGGGGTTACACTGAAGCTTTCTTT.

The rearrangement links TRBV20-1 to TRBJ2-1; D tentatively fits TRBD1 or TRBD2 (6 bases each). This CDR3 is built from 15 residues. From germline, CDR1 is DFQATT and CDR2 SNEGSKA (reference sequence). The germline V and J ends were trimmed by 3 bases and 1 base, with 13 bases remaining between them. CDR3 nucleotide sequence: TGCAGTGCTAGCGGGGGCGAACGATCCTACAATGAGCAGTTCTTC. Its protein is CSASGGERSYNEQFF.

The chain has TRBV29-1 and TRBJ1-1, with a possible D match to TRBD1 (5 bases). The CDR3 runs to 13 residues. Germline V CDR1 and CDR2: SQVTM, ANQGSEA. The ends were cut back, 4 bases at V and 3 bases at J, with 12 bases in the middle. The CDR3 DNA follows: TGCAGCGTTGCCCTCAGGGCAGACACTGAAGCTTTCTTT. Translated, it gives CSVALRADTEAFF.

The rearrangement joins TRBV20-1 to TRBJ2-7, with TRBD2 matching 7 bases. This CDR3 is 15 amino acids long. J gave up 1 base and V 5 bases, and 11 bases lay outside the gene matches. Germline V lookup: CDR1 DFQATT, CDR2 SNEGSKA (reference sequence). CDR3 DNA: TGCAGTGCTCCTCCGGAACGGGGAGGGTCCTACGAGCAGTACTTC. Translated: CSAPPERGGSYEQYF.

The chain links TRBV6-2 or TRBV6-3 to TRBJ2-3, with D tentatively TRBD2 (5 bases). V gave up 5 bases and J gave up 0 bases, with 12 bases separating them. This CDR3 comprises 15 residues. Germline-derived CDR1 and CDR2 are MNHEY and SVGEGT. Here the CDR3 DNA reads TGTGCCAGCAGTGACCTAGGACTGAGCACAGATACGCAGTATTTT. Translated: CASSDLGLSTDTQYF.

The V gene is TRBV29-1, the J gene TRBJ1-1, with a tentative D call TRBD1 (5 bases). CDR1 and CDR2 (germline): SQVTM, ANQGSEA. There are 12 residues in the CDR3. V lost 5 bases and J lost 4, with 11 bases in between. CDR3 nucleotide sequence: TGCAGCGTTCGAAACCAGGGCACTGAAGCTTTCTTT. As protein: CSVRNQGTEAFF.

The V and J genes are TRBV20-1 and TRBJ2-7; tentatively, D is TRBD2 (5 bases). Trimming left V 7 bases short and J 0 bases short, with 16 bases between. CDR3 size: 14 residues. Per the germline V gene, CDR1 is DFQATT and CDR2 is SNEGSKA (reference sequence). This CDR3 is CSGLAADSSYEQYF. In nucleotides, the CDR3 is TGCAGTGGCCTTGCAGCGGATAGCTCCTACGAGCAGTACTTC.

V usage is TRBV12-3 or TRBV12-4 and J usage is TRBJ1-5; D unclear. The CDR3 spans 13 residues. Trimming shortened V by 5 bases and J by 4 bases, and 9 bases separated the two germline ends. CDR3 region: CASSRGRNQPQHF. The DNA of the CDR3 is TGTGCCAGCAGTCGGGGTCGTAATCAGCCCCAGCATTTT.

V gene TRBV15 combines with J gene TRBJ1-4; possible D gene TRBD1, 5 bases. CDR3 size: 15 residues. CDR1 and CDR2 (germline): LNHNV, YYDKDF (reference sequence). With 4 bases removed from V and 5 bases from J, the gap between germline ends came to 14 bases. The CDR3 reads CATSTKTASNEKLFF. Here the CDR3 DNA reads TGTGCCACCAGCACCAAGACAGCTTCCAATGAAAAACTGTTTTTT. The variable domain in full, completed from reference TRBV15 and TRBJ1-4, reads DAMVIQNPRYQVTQFGKPVTLSCSQTLNHNVMYWYQQKSSQAPKLLFHYYDKDFNNEADTPDNFQSRRPNTSFCFLDIRSPGLGDTAMYLCATSTKTASNEKLFFGSGTQLSVL.

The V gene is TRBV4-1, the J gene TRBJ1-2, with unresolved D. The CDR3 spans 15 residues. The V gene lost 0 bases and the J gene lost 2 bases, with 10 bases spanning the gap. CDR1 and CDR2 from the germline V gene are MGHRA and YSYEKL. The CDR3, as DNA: TGCGCCAGCAGCCAAGATCAGAACGTGAACTATGGCTACACCTTC. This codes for CASSQDQNVNYGYTF.